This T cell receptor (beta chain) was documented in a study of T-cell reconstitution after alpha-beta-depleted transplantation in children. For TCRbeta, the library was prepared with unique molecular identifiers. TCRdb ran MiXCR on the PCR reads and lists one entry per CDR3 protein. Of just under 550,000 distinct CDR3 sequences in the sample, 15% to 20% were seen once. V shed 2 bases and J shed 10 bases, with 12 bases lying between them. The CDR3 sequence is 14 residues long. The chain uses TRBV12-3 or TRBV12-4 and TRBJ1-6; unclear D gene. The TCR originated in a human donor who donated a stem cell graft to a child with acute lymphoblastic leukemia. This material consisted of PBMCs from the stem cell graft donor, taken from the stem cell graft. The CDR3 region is CASSLRRVQSPLHF. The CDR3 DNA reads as TGTGCCAGCAGTTTAAGGAGGGTTCAATCACCCCTCCACTTT.